The rows below give T cell receptor beta chains drawn from one sample of a study of shared clonotypes between healthy human individuals. Clones were sequenced by immunoSEQ multiplex PCR, and TCRdb holds only the in-frame ones, with some missing. The sample lists millions of clones; about 95% were seen once. The sample was naive CD8+ T cells sorted from blood. Every receptor here comes from a man younger than 35 in good health. The CDR3 runs from the conserved cysteine through the conserved F or W. D genes are given only for firm matches. A row's size may be missing; if present it is once, few, many or a size class.

j_call cdr3_length clone_size d_call v_call cdr3_aa
TRBJ1-2 14 . . TRBV6-5 CASSYKDTPYGYTF
TRBJ1-6 13 once . TRBV14 CASSRGAGSPLHF
TRBJ2-2 14 . . TRBV7-3 CASSPSGGTGELFF
TRBJ1-1 16 . TRBD1 TRBV28 CASSHRGQGVGTEAFF
TRBJ2-7 16 . TRBD1 TRBV7-8 CASSPGQGLGIYEQYF
TRBJ2-7 13 . . TRBV30 CAWTPRVRDEQYF
TRBJ2-7 16 . . TRBV28 CASSLGPPAGPYEQYF
TRBJ1-6 14 . . TRBV19 CASKDSSGISPLHF
TRBJ2-5 12 . . TRBV13 CASSLEGETQYF
TRBJ2-1 18 . TRBD2 TRBV4-3 CASSRLFLGEGPRNEQFF
TRBJ2-1 14 . TRBD2 TRBV4-1 CASSWTSGSNEQFF
TRBJ2-5 12 . . TRBV11-2 CASSSNGETQYF
TRBJ1-5 12 . . TRBV28 CASSLFNQPQHF
TRBJ2-5 17 once TRBD2 TRBV7-6 CASSFFGGGEDQETQYF
TRBJ2-1 14 . . TRBV28 CASSLLTVGGEQFF
TRBJ2-7 14 . . TRBV4-1 CASSLRAVNYEQYF
TRBJ2-3 16 . . TRBV4-3 CASSQDGFLSTDTQYF
TRBJ2-7 14 . . TRBV7-9 CASSPLGGSKEQYF
TRBJ1-2 14 . . TRBV28 CASSLVEGGYGYTF
TRBJ2-7 14 . . TRBV19 CASSIRSGLVEQYF
TRBJ2-7 16 . TRBD2 TRBV4-1 CASSQALAGGEYEQYF
TRBJ2-3 15 . . TRBV28 CASSAPEWGTDTQYF
TRBJ2-3 15 . . TRBV5-6 CASSLGLDSTDTQYF
TRBJ2-5 12 . TRBD2 TRBV27 CASIGEGETQYF
TRBJ2-7 14 . TRBD1 TRBV11-2 CASSLGGTAYEQYF
TRBJ1-2 14 . . TRBV6-1 CASHTRGGFYGYTF
TRBJ2-4 15 . TRBD2 TRBV7-2 CASSLAGGTLNIQYF
TRBJ2-7 15 . TRBD1 TRBV19 CASSIGTGISYEQYF
TRBJ1-1 15 . . TRBV6-4 CASSDLRGGYTEAFF
TRBJ2-7 15 . TRBD1 TRBV5-6 CASSQAGTGSYEQYF
TRBJ1-1 15 . . TRBV27 CASSPLGLLNTEAFF
TRBJ2-1 15 . TRBD2 TRBV7-9 CASSLGGTRDNEQFF
TRBJ1-6 15 . . TRBV5-6 CASSFQTDYNSPLHF
TRBJ2-7 14 . . TRBV6-1 CASSTHPVTYEQYF
TRBJ1-5 13 . . TRBV27 CASSLSALRPQHF
TRBJ2-1 12 . . TRBV27 CASRMEREEQFF
TRBJ1-1 15 . . TRBV6-5 CASSRSGGENTEAFF
TRBJ1-1 12 . . TRBV2 CASSERVGEAFF
TRBJ1-2 13 . . TRBV27 CASSPHQGYGYTF
TRBJ2-7 15 . . TRBV6-1 CASSEGPDVSYEQYF
TRBJ2-7 14 few TRBD1 TRBV19 CASSIGTGVYEQYF
TRBJ2-1 15 . . TRBV4-3 CASSQDWSSYNEQFF
TRBJ2-2 17 . TRBD1 TRBV28 CASSPTMRTGGSGELFF
TRBJ2-5 13 . . TRBV9 CASSALGQETQYF
TRBJ2-7 13 once TRBD1 TRBV30 CAWSGTGPYEQYF
TRBJ2-7 13 . . TRBV19 CASSDLLNYEQYF
TRBJ2-7 15 once TRBD2 TRBV4-1 CASSQGPGGLSEQYF
TRBJ2-7 15 . TRBD1 TRBV13 CASSASTGGRSEQYF
TRBJ2-1 11 . . TRBV7-9 CASSVGGEQFF
TRBJ1-6 16 . . TRBV2 CASSEDREGRNSPLHF
TRBJ1-1 14 . TRBD1 TRBV5-1 CASSSMTGFTEAFF
TRBJ1-1 13 . . TRBV7-6 CASSPGVYTEAFF
TRBJ1-1 13 . . TRBV10-3 CAISDPSNTEAFF
TRBJ2-2 11 . . TRBV5-1 CASTLTGELFF